One and the same sample provided the 24 T cell receptor beta chains below, sequenced in a study of immune evolution from preneoplasia to lung adenocarcinoma. Sequenced by immunoSEQ multiplex PCR; TCRdb stores in-frame clones only, minus some. The table records approximately 7,600 clones, 55% to 80% of them present only once. Source material: FFPE lung adenocarcinoma in situ tissue. The receptor source for this set is a donor at least 70 years old with lung adenocarcinoma. Some clones in this sample may be carry-over from other donors' samples.

The V and J genes are TRBV7-9 and TRBJ2-2; D gene uncertain. Germline CDR1 and CDR2: SEHNR and FQNEAQ (reference sequence). V lost 4 bases, J lost 1 base, and 10 bases lay in between. This CDR3 spans 15 amino acids. CDR3 protein: CASSSDWLNTGELFF. CDR3 nucleotide sequence: TGTGCCAGCAGCTCCGACTGGCTGAACACCGGGGAGCTGTTTTTT.

The rearrangement uses TRBV18 and TRBJ2-7; D tentatively fits TRBD1 or TRBD2 (7 bases each). V was shortened by 3 bases and J by 5 bases, with 14 bases between the two germline ends. This CDR3 has 14 amino acids. CDR1 is KGHSH, CDR2 LQKENI, per germline. CDR3 loop: CASSPVQGGDEQYF. The CDR3, as DNA: TGTGCCAGCTCACCCGTCCAGGGGGGGGACGAGCAGTACTTC. Full variable domain (rest looked up from reference TRBV18 and TRBJ2-7): NAGVMQNPRHLVRRRGQEARLRCSPMKGHSHVYWYRQLPEEGLKFMVYLQKENIIDESGMPKERFSAEFPKEGPSILRIQQVVRGDSAAYFCASSPVQGGDEQYFGPGTRLTVT.

The V call is TRBV4-1, the J call TRBJ2-7, with TRBD2 identical over 8 bases. The V gene end was trimmed by 1 base and the J gene end by 2 bases; junction bases not matched to a gene: 13. CDR1 and CDR2 (germline): MGHRA, YSYEKL. CDR3 size: 18 residues. The CDR3 region has the DNA TGCGCCAGCAGCCAAGTCCTTATTACTAGCGGAGCGACCTACGAGCAGTACTTC. Amino acids: CASSQVLITSGATYEQYF.

Details on this clone: This sample includes further DNA sequences coding for the same CDR3. The rearrangement uses TRBV2 and TRBJ1-1; unclear D gene. With 7 bases removed from V and 2 bases from J, the gap between germline ends came to 5 bases. CDR3 length equals 11 residues. Germline values: CDR1 SNHLY, CDR2 FYNNEI. In DNA, the CDR3 is TGTGCCAGCACATTCAACACTGAAGCTTTCTTT. It translates to CASTFNTEAFF. The full variable domain, its missing parts supplied by reference TRBV2 and TRBJ1-1, is EPEVTQTPSHQVTQMGQEVILRCVPISNHLYFYWYRQILGQKVEFLVSFYNNEISEKSEIFDDQFSVERPDGSNFTLKIRSTKLEDSAMYFCASTFNTEAFFGQGTRLTVV.

The chain uses TRBV6-1 and TRBJ1-2; 7 positions match TRBD1. Losses at the gene ends were 6 bases for V and 6 bases for J; bases not matched to a gene: 10. CDR3 length: 14 amino acids. Germline V gene sequence: CDR1 MNHNS, CDR2 SASEGT. CDR3 nucleotide sequence: TGTGCCAGCAGCGTTAGTAGGGGGCAGGATGGCTACACCTTC. This encodes CASSVSRGQDGYTF.

This clone was counted between two and nine times. The chain recombines TRBV6-1 with TRBJ2-3; 11 bases fit TRBD2. The CDR3 runs 17 residues. Unmatched junction bases numbered 7, after V lost 1 base and J lost 4 bases. CDR1 and CDR2 from the germline V gene are MNHNS and SASEGT. The CDR3 sequence is CASSEVVLAGVSDTQYF. CDR3 nucleotide sequence: TGTGCCAGCAGTGAAGTAGTACTAGCGGGAGTCTCAGATACGCAGTATTTT.

The table lists this clone with a few counts. The J gene is TRBJ2-7, the V gene TRBV9, with 7 bases identical to TRBD2. Germline CDR1 reads SGDLS; CDR2 reads YYNGEE. This CDR3 spans 14 amino acids. After removal of 0 bases from V and 7 bases from J, the junction contained 7 bases not matched to a gene. This chain's CDR3 is CASSVELGGREQYF. CDR3 DNA sequence: TGTGCCAGCAGCGTAGAATTGGGAGGGCGAGAGCAGTACTTC.

The genes are TRBV9 and TRBJ1-5, with a weak D call TRBD1 (5 bases). CDR1 is SGDLS, CDR2 YYNGEE, per germline. CDR3 length: 14 residues. Trimming took off 6 bases at V and 0 bases at J, with 10 bases between the two ends. CDR3 DNA: TGTGCCAGCACTCGAGGGGATAGCAATCAGCCCCAGCATTTT. Translated: CASTRGDSNQPQHF.

The chain has TRBV5-5 and TRBJ2-1; 9 positions match TRBD2. Trimming removed 0 bases from V and 3 bases from J; junction bases left unmatched: 7. Germline CDR1 and CDR2: SGHKS and YYEKEE (reference sequence). This CDR3 has 17 amino acids. CDR3 sequence reads: CASSLETSGYIYNEQFF. The CDR3 region has the DNA TGTGCCAGCAGCTTGGAGACTAGCGGATATATCTACAATGAGCAGTTCTTC.

About this clone itself: Other nucleotide sequences in the sample specify the same CDR3. This rearrangement joins TRBV7-9 to TRBJ1-1; D not certain. The CDR3 has 11 residues. Trimming took 9 bases from V and 1 from J, leaving 6 bases between them. The germline CDR1 and CDR2 sequences are SEHNR and FQNEAQ (reference sequence). CDR3 bases: TGTGCCAGTAGCACGAACACTGAAGCTTTCTTT. Amino acids: CASSTNTEAFF.

This clone was observed a few times. At the DNA level, this CDR3 is encoded by other sequences in the same sample as well. The V gene is TRBV6-1, the J gene TRBJ2-2, with unresolved D. The V and J ends lost 1 base and 4 bases respectively, with 10 bases between them. CDR3 length: 15 residues. Germline CDR1 and CDR2: MNHNS and SASEGT. This chain's CDR3 is CASSEGGAFTGELFF. CDR3 nucleotides: TGTGCCAGCAGTGAAGGCGGAGCTTTCACCGGGGAGCTGTTTTTT.

This clone has a single count. The chain joins TRBV11-2 to TRBJ1-1; no clear D gene. This CDR3 is built from 13 residues. Between the trimmed V and J ends, which lost 3 bases and 2 bases, there was a span of 7 bases. Looked up from germline, CDR1 is SGHAT and CDR2 is FQNNGV. The CDR3 sequence: CASSFQSNTEAFF. The CDR3 DNA reads TGTGCCAGCAGCTTCCAGAGTAACACTGAAGCTTTCTTT.

In this sample, this clone turned up a few times. This chain links TRBV28 with TRBJ2-3; 7 bases match TRBD2. Germline-derived CDR1 and CDR2 are MDHEN and SYDVKM. V lost 6 bases and J lost 5; bases outside the gene matches: 14. CDR3 size: 16 residues. The CDR3 DNA sequence: TGTGCCAGCAGGACATTAGCGGGTTGGTTCGGAGATACGCAGTATTTT. It yields the protein CASRTLAGWFGDTQYF.

J is TRBJ1-2 and V is TRBV18; possibly TRBD1 for D (5 bases). The CDR3 consists of 16 residues. V was cut by 0 bases and J by 5 bases, with 16 bases left in between. Germline lookup yields CDR1 KGHSH and CDR2 LQKENI. CDR3 region: CASSPPWQGSTYGYTF. The CDR3 region has the DNA TGTGCCAGCTCACCACCGTGGCAGGGAAGTACGTATGGCTACACCTTC.

This chain joins TRBV2 and TRBJ2-3; D might be TRBD1 or TRBD2, each matching 5 bases. CDR3 length: 15 amino acids. V was clipped by 1 base and J by 1 base, with 9 bases between them. Germline values: CDR1 SNHLY, CDR2 FYNNEI. For the CDR3, the DNA is TGTGCCAGCAGTGAAGTGAGGGGCGGCACAGATACGCAGTATTTT. Encoded protein: CASSEVRGGTDTQYF.

The chain employs TRBV5-1 and TRBJ2-1; D may be TRBD1 or TRBD2 (6 bases each). V was clipped by 1 base and J by 10 bases, with 18 bases between them. The germline CDR1 and CDR2 sequences are SGHRS and YFSETQ. The CDR3 has 15 amino acids. The DNA of the CDR3 is TGCGCCAGCAGCTTGAGACAGGACTACAAAGGAGAGCAGTTCTTC. Amino acids: CASSLRQDYKGEQFF.

The chain joins TRBV28 to TRBJ2-5; D perhaps matches TRBD2 (5 bases). This CDR3 contains 13 residues. CDR1 is MDHEN and CDR2 is SYDVKM in the germline V gene. V was shortened by 6 bases and J by 5 bases, with 13 bases between the two germline ends. This CDR3 is CASSRGSDETQYF. The CDR3 DNA is TGTGCCAGCAGCCGAGGTAGCGATGAGACCCAGTACTTC.

The chain joins TRBV28 to TRBJ2-1; perhaps TRBD1 as D (5 bases). The CDR3 has 16 amino acids. Trimming removed 4 bases at V and 2 bases at J, with 15 bases between. Per germline, CDR1 MDHEN and CDR2 SYDVKM. CDR3 DNA: TGTGCCAGCAGTTCCCTCCAACAGGCTCCCTACAATGAGCAGTTCTTC. Its translation is CASSSLQQAPYNEQFF.

This clone appeared once. V usage is TRBV6-1 and J usage is TRBJ2-5, with D hard to call. Germline V lookup: CDR1 MNHNS, CDR2 SASEGT. The CDR3 length is 14 residues. V gave up 7 bases and J gave up 0 bases, with 12 bases separating them. DNA for the CDR3: TGTGCCAGCATGCGCAGAATGTACCAAGAGACCCAGTACTTC. Its translation: CASMRRMYQETQYF.

CDR3 protein: CASSWTGRGRNTEAFF. CDR3 bases: TGTGCCAGCAGTTGGACAGGACGGGGCCGGAACACTGAAGCTTTCTTT. The genes are TRBV28 and TRBJ1-1; 7 bases agree with TRBD1. The germline gives CDR1 MDHEN, CDR2 SYDVKM. The CDR3 has 16 residues. V lost 4 bases, J lost 1 base, and 9 bases stayed unmatched.

This clone has only a few counts. V gene TRBV30 combines with J gene TRBJ1-6, with D unclear. Deletions cut 3 bases from V and 10 bases from J, with 7 bases between. The CDR3 spans 11 residues. Germline V gives CDR1 GTSNPN, CDR2 SVGIG (reference sequence). The CDR3 here is CAWRRRSPLHF. In DNA form, the CDR3 reads TGTGCCTGGAGGAGGCGATCACCCCTCCACTTT.

In this sample, this clone turned up a few times. The chain carries TRBV20-1 and TRBJ2-7; 7 bases align to TRBD2. V lost 5 bases, J lost 3 bases, and 1 base stayed unmatched. Germline V lookup: CDR1 DFQATT, CDR2 SNEGSKA (reference sequence). The CDR3 is 11 amino acids. In DNA form, the CDR3 reads TGCAGTGCTCGGGACTACTACGAGCAGTACTTC. It translates to CSARDYYEQYF.

This rearrangement joins TRBV9 to TRBJ1-5; D call uncertain. The V and J ends lost 3 bases and 11 bases respectively, with 24 bases between them. This CDR3 is 16 amino acids long. The germline gives CDR1 SGDLS, CDR2 YYNGEE. CDR3 bases: TGTGCCAGCAGCGAGAAGCTAGGAACAGCCCCTAGGGCCCAGCATTTT. Translated: CASSEKLGTAPRAQHF.

The chain combines TRBV5-6 with TRBJ1-2; no clear D gene. Germline V gene sequence: CDR1 SGHDT, CDR2 YYEEEE. Trimming stripped 0 bases from V and 4 bases from J, with 4 bases between. This CDR3 is built from 12 residues. CDR3 amino acids: CASSLGGYGYTF. The CDR3 coding sequence is TGTGCCAGCAGCTTGGGTGGCTATGGCTACACCTTC.